The rows below give T cell receptor beta chains drawn from one sample of a study of OX40 agonist ivuxolimab in advanced cancers. TCRdb's table, derived via immunoSEQ multiplex PCR, lists solely in-frame clones and lacks some. Here the sample spans roughly 76,000 clones, more than 85% being singletons. The source material was CD4+ or CD8+ T cells sorted from blood, sampled in a trial of the OX40 agonist ivuxolimab. All receptors derive from an adult with an advanced solid tumor such as melanoma, head and neck, liver or kidney cancer. Each CDR3 is given with its conserved first and last residue. The D gene is left open where the match is weak. Clone size is stated in some rows and not others, as once, few, many or a class when expanded.

v_gene,j_gene,abundance,d_gene,CDR3nt,CDR3aa
TRBV18,TRBJ2-1,few,TRBD2,TGTGCCAGCTCACCACGAGTTGGGGCTAGCGGGGTCAATGAGCAGTTCTTC,CASSPRVGASGVNEQFF
TRBV30,TRBJ1-1,.,.,TGTGCCTGGAACCACAAGAACACTGAAGCTTTCTTT,CAWNHKNTEAFF
TRBV7-2,TRBJ1-1,.,.,TGTGCCAGCAGCTTAGTGGGGCTGAACACTGAAGCTTTCTTT,CASSLVGLNTEAFF
TRBV18,TRBJ1-2,.,TRBD1,TGTGCCAGCTCAAGACGCCCTACAGGGGAGGATGGCTACACCTTC,CASSRRPTGEDGYTF
TRBV6-5,TRBJ2-1,.,.,TGTGCCAGTCGCCAAATAGGGGGTTCCTACAATGAGCAGTTCTTC,CASRQIGGSYNEQFF
TRBV28,TRBJ1-2,.,TRBD1,TGTGCCAGCAGTCCTGGACAGGATAGCAATGGCTACACCTTC,CASSPGQDSNGYTF
TRBV2,TRBJ2-1,.,.,TGTGCCAGCAGTGACGGCCTTCCAGGGGATAGTTACAATGAGCAGTTCTTC,CASSDGLPGDSYNEQFF
TRBV5-4,TRBJ1-6,.,TRBD1,TGTGCCAGCAGCTCACCCCTCGGACAGGGAAGAAATTCACCCCTCCACTTT,CASSSPLGQGRNSPLHF
TRBV4-3,TRBJ2-2,.,TRBD2,TGCGCCAGCAGCCAAGTCCCGGGACTAGCGGGAGGCGACACCGGGGAGCTGTTTTTT,CASSQVPGLAGGDTGELFF
TRBV27,TRBJ1-2,.,TRBD1,TGTGCCAGCAGTTCGGGACAGGCTCTAAACTATGGCTACACCTTC,CASSSGQALNYGYTF
TRBV18,TRBJ2-2,.,TRBD2,TGTGCCAGCTCACCGAGTGGACTAGCGGGGGCCGGCGGGGAGCTGTTTTTT,CASSPSGLAGAGGELFF
TRBV7-2,TRBJ1-2,.,TRBD1,TGTGCCAGCAGTCCACAGGGGGGTTTAAGGATAAGTGGCTACACCTTC,CASSPQGGLRISGYTF
TRBV4-2,TRBJ2-7,.,TRBD2,TGTGCCAGCAGCCAACAGCTAGCGGGGGCTGGTAGTCAGTACTTC,CASSQQLAGAGSQYF
TRBV4-2,TRBJ2-3,.,.,TGTGCCAGCAGCCAAGAGATGACACCTGGGCCTGATACGCAGTATTTT,CASSQEMTPGPDTQYF
TRBV5-1,TRBJ1-6,once,.,TGCGCCAGCAGCTTGGCCAGGGGCGATTCACCCCTCCACTTT,CASSLARGDSPLHF
TRBV5-4,TRBJ1-2,.,TRBD1,TGTGCCAGCAGCTCCGACAGGGGCTATGGCTACACCTTC,CASSSDRGYGYTF
TRBV28,TRBJ2-3,.,.,TGTGCCAGCGGGTTATCAGATACGCAGTATTTT,CASGLSDTQYF
TRBV7-2,TRBJ2-5,.,.,TGTGCCAGCCTCAGAGGGGGGGGTGAGACCCAGTACTTC,CASLRGGGETQYF
TRBV5-6,TRBJ1-2,.,TRBD1,TGTGCCAGCAGCACCACAGGGGGCTATGGCTACACCTTC,CASSTTGGYGYTF
TRBV5-6,TRBJ1-1,.,.,TGTGCCAGCAGCTTGGAGACACCTACCTCCCGTACTGAAGCTTTCTTT,CASSLETPTSRTEAFF
TRBV6-6,TRBJ2-5,.,.,TGTGCCAGCAGTTCAGGGTCGGAGACCCAGTACTTC,CASSSGSETQYF
TRBV7-6,TRBJ2-3,.,.,TGTGCCAGCAGCTTAGTTACAGGCATAAGCACAGATACGCAGTATTTT,CASSLVTGISTDTQYF
TRBV9,TRBJ2-2,.,.,TGTGCCAGCAGCCCCCGGACCTTAATGAACACCGGGGAGCTGTTTTTT,CASSPRTLMNTGELFF
TRBV4-3,TRBJ2-3,.,TRBD2,TGCGCCAGCAGCCAAGGGCAATTTAGCGGGGGGACAGATACGCAGTATTTT,CASSQGQFSGGTDTQYF
TRBV7-2,TRBJ2-2,few,.,TGTGCCAGCAGCCTCCTTAGGAGCGGAAACACCGGGGAGCTGTTTTTT,CASSLLRSGNTGELFF
TRBV28,TRBJ1-5,many,TRBD1,TGTGCCAGCAGTTCCCGGTATAGGAGGGGGACAGGGGGCGATAGCAATCAGCCCCAGCATTTT,CASSSRYRRGTGGDSNQPQHF
TRBV7-8,TRBJ2-2,.,TRBD1,TGTGCCAGCAGCACGGGACAGGGGGCGCTAACCGGGGAGCTGTTTTTT,CASSTGQGALTGELFF
TRBV7-3,TRBJ1-1,few,.,TGTGCCAGCAGCTTAGATTCGGGACGCACTGAAGCTTTCTTT,CASSLDSGRTEAFF
TRBV18,TRBJ2-2,.,TRBD1,TGTGCCAGCTCACCTCCCGGGACAGGGGGCTTCGGGGAGCTGTTTTTT,CASSPPGTGGFGELFF
TRBV6-1,TRBJ1-1,.,.,TGTGCCAGCAGGAGACAGTCGAACACTGAAGCTTTCTTT,CASRRQSNTEAFF
TRBV2,TRBJ1-1,.,.,TGTGCCAGCAGCGGCCGGAAGGGAACTGAAGCTTTCTTT,CASSGRKGTEAFF
TRBV4-2,TRBJ2-6,.,.,TGTGCCAGCAGCCTCCTCGGGCAGGGAGAGGCCAACGTCCTGACTTTC,CASSLLGQGEANVLTF
TRBV11-1,TRBJ2-1,.,.,TGTGCCAGCAGCTTATGGGGGGCCAATGAGCAGTTCTTC,CASSLWGANEQFF
TRBV18,TRBJ1-1,.,.,TGTGCCAGCTCACCCGGGCCAGACACTGAAGCTTTCTTT,CASSPGPDTEAFF
TRBV6-5,TRBJ1-4,.,TRBD1,TGTGCCAGCAGTAGGGGGCAGGGTAATGAAAAACTGTTTTTT,CASSRGQGNEKLFF
TRBV5-4,TRBJ1-1,.,.,TGTGCCAGCAGCTCCCGGGGCGGAGGGATGAACACTGAAGCTTTCTTT,CASSSRGGGMNTEAFF
TRBV6-5,TRBJ1-5,.,.,TGTGCCAGCAGCCGGGTTAAGGCTCAGCCCCAGCATTTT,CASSRVKAQPQHF
TRBV7-2,TRBJ2-1,.,.,TGTGCCAGCAGCAAAAGGTGGGGATCCTACAATAAGCAGTTCTTC,CASSKRWGSYNKQFF
TRBV19,TRBJ1-5,.,.,TGTGCCAGTAGTATACGGGGCCAGGGGCCAAATCAGCCCCAGCATTTT,CASSIRGQGPNQPQHF
TRBV7-2,TRBJ1-2,.,TRBD1,TGTGCCAGCAGCACCGGGACAGTCCCGGGGTATGGCTACACCTTC,CASSTGTVPGYGYTF
TRBV15,TRBJ2-5,.,TRBD2,TGTGCCACCAGCAGAGGGGGGTCGGGAGGAGAGACCCAGTACTTC,CATSRGGSGGETQYF
TRBV7-3,TRBJ2-6,few,.,TGTGCCAGCAGTCAGACTGGGGCCAACGTCCTGACTTTC,CASSQTGANVLTF
TRBV30,TRBJ1-5,.,.,TGTGCCTGGAGCCCCAGTAGCAATCAGCCCCAGCATTTT,CAWSPSSNQPQHF
TRBV19,TRBJ1-2,.,TRBD1,TGTGCCAGTAGCGAACAGGGGGCCTATGGCTACACCTTC,CASSEQGAYGYTF
TRBV18,TRBJ1-1,.,TRBD1,TGTGCCAGCTCACGCCAAACGACAGGGTGGGACACTGAAGCTTTCTTT,CASSRQTTGWDTEAFF
TRBV7-2,TRBJ1-2,.,.,TGTGCCAGCAGCCAAGGGGTGCGGGGCTACACCTTC,CASSQGVRGYTF
TRBV19,TRBJ1-2,once,TRBD1,TGTGCCAGTTCCCAGGACAGGGGAGGCTACACCTTC,CASSQDRGGYTF